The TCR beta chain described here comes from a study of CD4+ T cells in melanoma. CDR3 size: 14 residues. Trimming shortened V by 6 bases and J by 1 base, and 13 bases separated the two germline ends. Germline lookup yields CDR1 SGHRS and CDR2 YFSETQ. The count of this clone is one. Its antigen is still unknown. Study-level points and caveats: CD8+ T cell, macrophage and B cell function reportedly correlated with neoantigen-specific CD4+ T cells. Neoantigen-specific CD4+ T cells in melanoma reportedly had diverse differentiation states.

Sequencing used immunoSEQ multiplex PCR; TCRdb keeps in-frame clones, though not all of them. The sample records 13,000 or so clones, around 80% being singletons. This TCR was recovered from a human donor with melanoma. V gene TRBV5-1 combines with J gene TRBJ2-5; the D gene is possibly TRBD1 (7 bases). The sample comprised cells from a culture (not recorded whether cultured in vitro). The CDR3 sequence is CASNNQGGQETQYF. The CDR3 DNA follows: TGCGCCAGCAACAACCAGGGGGGCCAAGAGACCCAGTACTTC.